This TCR beta chain comes out of a study of beta chain features in type 1 diabetes (dated 2018 in TCRdb). Context from the whole study: Patients and healthy donors did not differ in mean age, gender distribution, total cell number or subset yield. A total of roughly 98,000,000 sorted cells were examined across all samples, and RNA yield correlated strongly with the number of cells per subset. In the study, recently diagnosed type 1 diabetes patients and matched healthy donors were compared on the TCRB repertoires of their sorted circulating CD4+ T cell subsets. Whereas all 30 or so donors provided naive and central memory subsets, regulatory and stem cell-like memory subsets were isolated from just 8 patients and about 8 healthy donors. Findings and caveats that apply to the study as a whole: Patients with type 1 diabetes made fewer insertions and deleted more nucleotides at VDJ recombination sites, implying thymic rearrangement abnormalities. Because small numbers of individuals were included in the HLA sub-analyses, any influence of HLA type on TCRB rearrangement was left unresolved. Shorter templates might be favored by PCR, yet because patient and control samples were amplified and corrected together, any such skew would affect both groups equally. Naive, central memory and regulatory TCRB repertoires appeared more similar among patients than among healthy donors. Because cDNA was sequenced instead of genomic DNA, highly expressing activated cells could be over-represented, though the groups showed no difference in activation or CD3 levels. A moderate but significant shortening of TCRB CDR3 length was observed in type 1 diabetes patients in all four CD4+ subsets.

From each donor, a single peripheral blood sample of 100 to 150 mL on average was drawn into heparinised tubes. Naive, central memory, regulatory and stem cell-like memory CD4+ T cells were sorted on a BD FACSAria II using a panel including CD45RO, CCR7, CD25, CD127, CD95 and CD27. A purity above 95% was achieved for all sorted populations. PBMCs were separated immediately by Lymphoprep density gradient centrifugation and were stained directly, without being cultured. Samples were stained and sorted in pairs, with one healthy donor and one patient per experiment, so that batch effects were minimized. As regards this clone: It has no known antigen specificity. No much larger clone is present one base from it, and per-base qualities are unavailable.

All of the isolated RNA was reverse transcribed with the High Capacity cDNA Reverse Transcription Kit, so expressed TCRB transcripts were sequenced. Deep immunoSEQ sequencing was applied to naive, central memory and regulatory T cell samples, giving an average of about 3.57 million total reads per sample. Sorted cells were lysed in RLT buffer, and RNA was extracted using DNase-treated RNeasy Micro or Mini kits according to cell number. Each cell subset was processed separately to prevent cross-contamination, with patient and healthy donor samples processed together. TCRB sequences were amplified from cDNA with the immunoSEQ multiplex PCR, producing 87-bp fragments spanning the CDR3 region. Sequencing of the amplicons was done on the Illumina HiSeq platform. As for the authors' bioinformatics: Synthetic template baselines were used to correct PCR bias computationally, reads within Hamming distance 2 were collapsed together, and singletons that could not be merged were discarded. By aligning reads against IMGT, V, D and J genes, CDR3 length, and insertions or deletions at six rearrangement sites were assigned. Within each subset, clonotype counts were normalized to sorted cell number, after which true diversity and Gini coefficients were computed with the tcR R package. Repertoire sharing was quantified using the overlap coefficient calculated on TCRB nucleotide sequences. As a proxy for the pre-selection repertoire, out-of-frame TCRB sequences from naive cells were analyzed. In its TCRdb copy, this immuneACCESS table keeps in-frame sequences only and misses some clones. Where compared with another copy, unresolved V genes explain less than half of these, and the others have no known cause. The V and J calls and clone size are taken from that table; D and trimming were inferred from the DNA. The sample yields 200,000 to 250,000 clones; 9.6% were counted once. The ten top clones hold less than 0.035% of the sample.

Trimming leaves V shorter by 5 bases and J shorter by 4 bases, with the junction holding 4 bases beyond the gene matches. The cysteine opens and the phenylalanine closes a CDR3 of 15 amino acids. The CDR3 DNA has 45 bases and is translated from base 1. The germline V gene (reference sequence) yields SEHNR for CDR1 and FQNEAQ for CDR2. Specimen: naive CD4+ T cells from blood. Read against the paper, the sample's cell subset or site label means: true naive CD4+ T cells. This clonotype was obtained from a woman in her late teens or twenties in good health. This receptor chain uses TRBV7-9 and TRBJ2-2, with 10 middle bases fitting TRBD1. The DNA is as follows: TGTGCCAGCAGCCGACAGGGGGCTGGCACCGGGGAGCTGTTTTTT. It encodes CASSRQGAGTGELFF.